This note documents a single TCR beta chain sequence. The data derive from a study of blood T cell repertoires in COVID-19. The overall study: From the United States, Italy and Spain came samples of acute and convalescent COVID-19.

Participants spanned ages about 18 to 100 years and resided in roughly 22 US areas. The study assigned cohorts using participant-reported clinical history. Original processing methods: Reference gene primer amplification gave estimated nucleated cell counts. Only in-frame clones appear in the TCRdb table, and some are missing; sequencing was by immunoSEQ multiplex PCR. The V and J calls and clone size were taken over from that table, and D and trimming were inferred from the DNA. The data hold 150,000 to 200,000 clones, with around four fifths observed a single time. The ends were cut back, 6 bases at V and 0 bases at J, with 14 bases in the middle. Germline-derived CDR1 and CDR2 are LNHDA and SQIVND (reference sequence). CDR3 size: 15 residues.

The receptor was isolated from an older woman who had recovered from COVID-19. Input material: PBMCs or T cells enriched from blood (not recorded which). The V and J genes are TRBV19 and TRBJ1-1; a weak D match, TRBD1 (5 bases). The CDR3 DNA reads TGTGCCAGTAGATCGGGGGGACTTTTGAACACTGAAGCTTTCTTT. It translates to CASRSGGLLNTEAFF.